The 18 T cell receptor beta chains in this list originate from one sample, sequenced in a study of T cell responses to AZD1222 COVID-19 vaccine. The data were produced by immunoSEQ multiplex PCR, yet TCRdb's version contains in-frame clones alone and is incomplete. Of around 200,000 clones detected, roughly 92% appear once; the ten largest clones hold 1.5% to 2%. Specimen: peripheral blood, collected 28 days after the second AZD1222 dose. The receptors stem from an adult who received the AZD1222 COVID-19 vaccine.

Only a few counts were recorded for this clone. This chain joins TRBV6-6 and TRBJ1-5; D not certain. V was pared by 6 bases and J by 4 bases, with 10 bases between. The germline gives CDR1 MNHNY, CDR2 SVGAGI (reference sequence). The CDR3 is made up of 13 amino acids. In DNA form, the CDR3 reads TGTGCCAGCAGCTCCCAACTGAATCAGCCCCAGCATTTT. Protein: CASSSQLNQPQHF.

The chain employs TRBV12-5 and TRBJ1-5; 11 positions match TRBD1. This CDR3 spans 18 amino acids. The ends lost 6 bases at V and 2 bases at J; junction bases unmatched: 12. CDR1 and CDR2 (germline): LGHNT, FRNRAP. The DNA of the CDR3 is TGTGCTAGTGGAGGTTACCGGGACAGGGGGAAACGCAATCAGCCCCAGCATTTT. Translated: CASGGYRDRGKRNQPQHF. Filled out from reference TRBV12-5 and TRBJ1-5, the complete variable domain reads DARVTQTPRHKVTEMGQEVTMRCQPILGHNTVFWYRQTMMQGLELLAYFRNRAPLDDSGMPKDRFSAEMPDATLATLKIQPSEPRDSAVYFCASGGYRDRGKRNQPQHFGDGTRLSIL.

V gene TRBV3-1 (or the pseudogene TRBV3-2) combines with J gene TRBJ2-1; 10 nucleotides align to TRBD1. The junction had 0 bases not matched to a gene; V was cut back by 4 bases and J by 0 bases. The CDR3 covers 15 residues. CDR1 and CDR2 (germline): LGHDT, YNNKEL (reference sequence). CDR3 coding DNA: TGTGCCAGCAGCCGGACAGGGGGCTCCTACAATGAGCAGTTCTTC. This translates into CASSRTGGSYNEQFF.

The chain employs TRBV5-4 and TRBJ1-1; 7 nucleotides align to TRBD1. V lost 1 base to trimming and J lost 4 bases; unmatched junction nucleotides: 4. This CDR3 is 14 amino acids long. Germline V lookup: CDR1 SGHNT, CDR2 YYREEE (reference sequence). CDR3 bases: TGTGCCAGCAGCTTGCGGAGGGGGCCCACTGAAGCTTTCTTT. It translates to CASSLRRGPTEAFF.

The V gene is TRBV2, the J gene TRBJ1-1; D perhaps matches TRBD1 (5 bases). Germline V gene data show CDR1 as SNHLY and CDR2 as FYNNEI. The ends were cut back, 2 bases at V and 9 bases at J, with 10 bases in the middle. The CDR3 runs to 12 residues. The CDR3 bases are TGTGCCAGCAGTGAAAACAGGTCAAAAGCTTTCTTT. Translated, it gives CASSENRSKAFF.

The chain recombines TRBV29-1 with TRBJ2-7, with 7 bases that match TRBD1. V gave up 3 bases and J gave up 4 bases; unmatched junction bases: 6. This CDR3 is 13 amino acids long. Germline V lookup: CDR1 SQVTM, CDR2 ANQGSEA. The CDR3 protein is CSVEVSRGYEQYF. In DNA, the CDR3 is TGCAGCGTTGAGGTCAGCAGGGGGTACGAGCAGTACTTC.

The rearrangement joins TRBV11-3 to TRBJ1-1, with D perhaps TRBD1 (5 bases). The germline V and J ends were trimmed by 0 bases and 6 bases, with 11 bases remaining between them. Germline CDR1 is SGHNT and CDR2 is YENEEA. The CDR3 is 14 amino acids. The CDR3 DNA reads TGTGCCAGCAGCTTAGATGGGCAGGGCCCTGAAGCTTTCTTT. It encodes CASSLDGQGPEAFF.

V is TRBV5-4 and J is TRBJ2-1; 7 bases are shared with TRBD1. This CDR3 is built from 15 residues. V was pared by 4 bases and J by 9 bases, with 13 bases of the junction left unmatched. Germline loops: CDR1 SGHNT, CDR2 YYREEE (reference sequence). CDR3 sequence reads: CASSPEPTGFPEQFF. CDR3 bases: TGTGCCAGCAGCCCAGAACCGACAGGGTTCCCTGAGCAGTTCTTC. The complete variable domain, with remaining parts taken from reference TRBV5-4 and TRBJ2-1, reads ETGVTQSPTHLIKTRGQQVTLRCSSQSGHNTVSWYQQALGQGPQFIFQYYREEENGRGNFPPRFSGLQFPNYSSELNVNALELDDSALYLCASSPEPTGFPEQFFGPGTRLTVL.

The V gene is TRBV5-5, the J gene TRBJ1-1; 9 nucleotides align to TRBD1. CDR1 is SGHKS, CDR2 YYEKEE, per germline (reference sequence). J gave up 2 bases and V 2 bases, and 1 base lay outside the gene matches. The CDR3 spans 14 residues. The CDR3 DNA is TGTGCCAGCAGCTTTACAGGGGGCAACACTGAAGCTTTCTTT. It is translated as CASSFTGGNTEAFF.

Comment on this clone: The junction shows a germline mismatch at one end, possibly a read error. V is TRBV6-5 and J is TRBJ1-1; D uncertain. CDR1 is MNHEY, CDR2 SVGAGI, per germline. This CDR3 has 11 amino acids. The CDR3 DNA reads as TGTGCCAGCATTTACGGGCCCGAGGCTTTCTTT. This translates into CASIYGPEAFF.

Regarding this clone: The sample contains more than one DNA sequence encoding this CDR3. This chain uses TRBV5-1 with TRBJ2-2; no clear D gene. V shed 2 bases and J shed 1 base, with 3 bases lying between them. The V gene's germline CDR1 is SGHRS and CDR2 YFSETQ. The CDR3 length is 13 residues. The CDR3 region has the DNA TGCGCCAGCAGCTTAGGGAACACCGGGGAGCTGTTTTTT. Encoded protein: CASSLGNTGELFF. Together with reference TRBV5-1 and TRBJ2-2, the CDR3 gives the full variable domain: KAGVTQTPRYLIKTRGQQVTLSCSPISGHRSVSWYQQTPGQGLQFLFEYFSETQRNKGNFPGRFSGRQFSNSRSEMNVSTLELGDSALYLCASSLGNTGELFFGEGSRLTVL.

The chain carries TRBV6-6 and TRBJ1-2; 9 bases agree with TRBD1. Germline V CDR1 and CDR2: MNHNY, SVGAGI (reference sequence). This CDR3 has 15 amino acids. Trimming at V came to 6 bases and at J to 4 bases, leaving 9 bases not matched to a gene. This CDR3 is CASSNPQGAGYGYTF. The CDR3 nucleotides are TGTGCCAGCAGCAACCCACAGGGGGCTGGCTATGGCTACACCTTC.

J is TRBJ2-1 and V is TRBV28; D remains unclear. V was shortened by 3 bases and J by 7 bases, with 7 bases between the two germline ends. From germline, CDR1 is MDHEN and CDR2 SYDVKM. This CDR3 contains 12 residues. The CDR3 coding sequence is TGTGCCAGCAGTTTTGACGGGAATGAGCAGTTCTTC. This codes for CASSFDGNEQFF.

CDR3 DNA sequence: TGTGCCTGGAGTAAAGTGAAGAACACCGGGGAGCTGTTTTTT. Translating gives CAWSKVKNTGELFF. The chain joins TRBV30 to TRBJ2-2; D remains ambiguous. The CDR3 length is 14 residues. The germline V and J ends were trimmed by 2 bases and 1 base, with 8 bases remaining between them. The V gene's germline CDR1 is GTSNPN and CDR2 SVGIG (reference sequence).

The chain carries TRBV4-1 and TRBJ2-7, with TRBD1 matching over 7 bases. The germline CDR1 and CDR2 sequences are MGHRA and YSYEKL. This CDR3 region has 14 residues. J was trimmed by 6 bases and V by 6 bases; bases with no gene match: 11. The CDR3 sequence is CASRPTQGQSEQYF. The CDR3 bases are TGCGCCAGCAGACCTACCCAGGGACAGAGCGAGCAGTACTTC.

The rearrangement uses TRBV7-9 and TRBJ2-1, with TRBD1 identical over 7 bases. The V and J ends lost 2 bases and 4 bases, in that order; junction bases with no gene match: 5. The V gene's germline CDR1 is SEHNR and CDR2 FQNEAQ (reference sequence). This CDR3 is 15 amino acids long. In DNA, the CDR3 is TGTGCCAGCAGCTTAAAAAAGGGACAGTACAATGAGCAGTTCTTC. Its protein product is CASSLKKGQYNEQFF.

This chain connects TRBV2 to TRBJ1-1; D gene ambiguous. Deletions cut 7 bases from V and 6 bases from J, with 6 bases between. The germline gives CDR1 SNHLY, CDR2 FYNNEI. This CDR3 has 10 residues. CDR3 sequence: CASTAAEAFF. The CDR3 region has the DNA TGTGCCAGCACTGCGGCTGAAGCTTTCTTT.

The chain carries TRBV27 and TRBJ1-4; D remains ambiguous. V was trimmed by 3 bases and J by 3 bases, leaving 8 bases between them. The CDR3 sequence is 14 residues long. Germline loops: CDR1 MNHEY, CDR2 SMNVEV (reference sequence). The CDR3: CASSFLGSNEKLFF. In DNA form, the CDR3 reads TGTGCCAGCAGTTTCTTGGGGTCTAATGAAAAACTGTTTTTT.